This T cell receptor beta chain was found in a study of blood T cell repertoires in COVID-19. Per germline, CDR1 SGHNT and CDR2 YYREEE (reference sequence). Trimming removed 4 bases from V and 7 bases from J, with 12 bases in between. CDR3 length equals 13 residues. The table lists this clone with a count of one. Sequencing used immunoSEQ multiplex PCR; TCRdb keeps in-frame clones, though not all of them. The repertoire holds about 240,000 clones, roughly 81% seen once, with around 7.2% in the top ten. Sequenced input: peripheral blood. The chain couples TRBV5-4 to TRBJ2-4; a possible D gene is TRBD1 (5 bases). This clonotype originated in a woman older than 75 with COVID-19, enrolled during active disease. This CDR3 is CASSPDRENIQYF. The DNA for the CDR3 is TGTGCCAGCAGCCCCGACAGAGAGAACATTCAGTACTTC.